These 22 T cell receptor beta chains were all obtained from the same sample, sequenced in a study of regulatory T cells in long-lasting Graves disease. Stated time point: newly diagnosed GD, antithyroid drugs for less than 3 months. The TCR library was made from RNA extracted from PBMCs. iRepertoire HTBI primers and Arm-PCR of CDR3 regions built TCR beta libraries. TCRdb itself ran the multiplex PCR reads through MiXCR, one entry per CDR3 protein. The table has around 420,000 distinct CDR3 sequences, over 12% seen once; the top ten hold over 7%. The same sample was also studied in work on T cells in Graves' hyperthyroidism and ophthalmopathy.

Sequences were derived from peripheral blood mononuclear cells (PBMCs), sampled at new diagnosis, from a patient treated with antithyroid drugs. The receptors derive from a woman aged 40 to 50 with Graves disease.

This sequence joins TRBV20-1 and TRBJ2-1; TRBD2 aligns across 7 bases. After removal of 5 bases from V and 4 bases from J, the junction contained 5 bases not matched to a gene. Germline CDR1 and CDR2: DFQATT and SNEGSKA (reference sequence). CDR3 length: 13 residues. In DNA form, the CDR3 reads TGCAGTGCTTATAGCGGGCTGTACAATGAGCAGTTCTTC. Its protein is CSAYSGLYNEQFF.

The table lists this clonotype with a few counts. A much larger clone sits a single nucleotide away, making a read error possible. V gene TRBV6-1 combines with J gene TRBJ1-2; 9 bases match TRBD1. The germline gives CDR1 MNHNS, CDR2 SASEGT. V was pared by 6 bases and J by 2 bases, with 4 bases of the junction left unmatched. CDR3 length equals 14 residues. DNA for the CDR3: TGTGCCAGCAGACTGGGACAGGGAAACTATGGCTACACCTTC. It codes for CASRLGQGNYGYTF.

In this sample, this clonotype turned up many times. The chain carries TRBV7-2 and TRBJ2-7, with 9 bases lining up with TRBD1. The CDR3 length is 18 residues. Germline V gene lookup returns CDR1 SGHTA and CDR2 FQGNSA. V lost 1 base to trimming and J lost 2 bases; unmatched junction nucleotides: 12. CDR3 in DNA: TGTGCCAGCAGCTTAGGGGACAGGGTAGTTTGGGGCACCTACGAGCAGTACTTC. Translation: CASSLGDRVVWGTYEQYF.

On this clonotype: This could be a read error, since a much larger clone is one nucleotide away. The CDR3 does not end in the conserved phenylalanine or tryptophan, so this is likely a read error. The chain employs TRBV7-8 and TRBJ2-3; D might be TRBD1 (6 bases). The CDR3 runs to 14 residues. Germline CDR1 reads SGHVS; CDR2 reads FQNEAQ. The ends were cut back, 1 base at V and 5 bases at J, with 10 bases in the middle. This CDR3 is CASSLEGGRDTQYS. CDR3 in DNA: TGTGCCAGCAGCTTAGAAGGGGGTCGAGATACGCAGTATTCT.

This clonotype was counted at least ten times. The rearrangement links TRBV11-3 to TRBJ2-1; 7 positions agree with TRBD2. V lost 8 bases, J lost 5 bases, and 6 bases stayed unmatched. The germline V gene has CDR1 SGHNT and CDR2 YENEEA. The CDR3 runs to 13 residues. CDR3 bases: TGTGCCAGCGGCCCCGGGAGGAACAATGAGCAGTTCTTC. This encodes CASGPGRNNEQFF.

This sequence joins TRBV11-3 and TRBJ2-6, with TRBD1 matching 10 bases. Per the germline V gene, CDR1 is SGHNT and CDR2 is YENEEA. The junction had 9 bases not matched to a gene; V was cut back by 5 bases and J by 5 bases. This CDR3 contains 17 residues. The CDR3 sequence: CASSQTGGASRANVLTF. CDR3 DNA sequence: TGTGCCAGCAGCCAGACAGGGGGCGCATCTAGGGCCAACGTCCTGACTTTC.

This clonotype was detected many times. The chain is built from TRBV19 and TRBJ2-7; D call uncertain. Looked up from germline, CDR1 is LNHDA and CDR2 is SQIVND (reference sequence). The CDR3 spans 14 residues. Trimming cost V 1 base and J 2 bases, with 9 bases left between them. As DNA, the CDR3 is TGTGCCAGTAGTATAGGAGCCATCCCCTACGAGCAGTACTTC. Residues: CASSIGAIPYEQYF.

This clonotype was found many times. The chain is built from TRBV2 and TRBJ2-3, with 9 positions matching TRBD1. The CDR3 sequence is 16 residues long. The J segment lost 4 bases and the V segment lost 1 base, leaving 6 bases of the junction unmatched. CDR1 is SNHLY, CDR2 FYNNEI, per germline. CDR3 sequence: CASSEVGTGNADTQYF. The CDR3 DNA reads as TGTGCCAGCAGTGAAGTGGGGACAGGGAATGCAGATACGCAGTATTTT.

CDR3 sequence: CASSPGASSGRSYEQYF. The DNA of the CDR3 is TGCGCCAGCAGCCCGGGGGCGAGCAGCGGGAGGTCCTACGAGCAGTACTTC. The rearrangement joins TRBV10-2 to TRBJ2-7; the match to TRBD2 covers 9 bases. The CDR3 runs 17 residues. J lost 1 base, V lost 6 bases, and 13 bases had no gene match. Germline-derived CDR1 and CDR2 are WSHSY and SAAADI.

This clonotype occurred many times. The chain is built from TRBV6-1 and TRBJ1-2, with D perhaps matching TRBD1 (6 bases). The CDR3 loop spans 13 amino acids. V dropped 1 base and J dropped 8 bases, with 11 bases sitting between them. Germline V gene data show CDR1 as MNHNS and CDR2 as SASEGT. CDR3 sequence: CASSEGQALGYTF. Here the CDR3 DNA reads TGTGCCAGCAGTGAAGGACAGGCTTTGGGCTACACCTTC.

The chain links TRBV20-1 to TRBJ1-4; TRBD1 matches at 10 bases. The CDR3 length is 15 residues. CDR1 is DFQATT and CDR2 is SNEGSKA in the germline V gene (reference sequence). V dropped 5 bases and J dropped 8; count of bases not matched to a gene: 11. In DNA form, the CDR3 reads TGCAGTGCTGCGAAAAAGACAGGGGGCCGGGAAAAACTGTTTTTT. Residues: CSAAKKTGGREKLFF.

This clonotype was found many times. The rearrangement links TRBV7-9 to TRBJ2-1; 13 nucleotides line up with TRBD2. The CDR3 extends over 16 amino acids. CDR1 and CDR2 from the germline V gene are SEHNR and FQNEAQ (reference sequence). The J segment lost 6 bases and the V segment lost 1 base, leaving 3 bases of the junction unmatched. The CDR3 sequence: CASSLVRLAGGNEQFF. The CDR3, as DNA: TGTGCCAGCAGCTTAGTTCGACTAGCGGGAGGCAATGAGCAGTTCTTC.

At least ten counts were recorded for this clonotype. The CDR3 sequence: CSAREFFGENQPQHF. The CDR3 DNA sequence: TGCAGTGCTAGAGAGTTTTTCGGGGAGAATCAGCCCCAGCATTTT. This chain uses TRBV20-1 with TRBJ1-5; D remains ambiguous. With 0 bases removed from V and 4 bases from J, the gap between germline ends came to 13 bases. Germline CDR1 and CDR2: DFQATT and SNEGSKA (reference sequence). The CDR3 contains 15 residues.

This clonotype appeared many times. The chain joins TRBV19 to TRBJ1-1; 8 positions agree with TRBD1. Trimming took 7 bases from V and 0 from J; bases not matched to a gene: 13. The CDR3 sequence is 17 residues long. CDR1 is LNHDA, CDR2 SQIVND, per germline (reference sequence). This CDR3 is CASTSSDRGSMNTEAFF. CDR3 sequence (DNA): TGTGCCAGTACCTCCTCAGACAGGGGTTCTATGAACACTGAAGCTTTCTTT.

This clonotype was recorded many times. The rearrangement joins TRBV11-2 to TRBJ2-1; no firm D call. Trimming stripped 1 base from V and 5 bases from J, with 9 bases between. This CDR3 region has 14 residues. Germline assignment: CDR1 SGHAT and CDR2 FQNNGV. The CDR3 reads CASSLGWQHNEQFF. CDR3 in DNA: TGTGCCAGCAGCTTAGGGTGGCAGCACAATGAGCAGTTCTTC.

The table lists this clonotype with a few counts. The DNA for the CDR3 is TGTGCCAGCAGCGACAGGGGATTTGGGTCACCCCTCCACTTT. This translates into CASSDRGFGSPLHF. The chain joins TRBV11-3 to TRBJ1-6; 8 bases line up with TRBD1. Germline-derived CDR1 and CDR2 are SGHNT and YENEEA. This CDR3 is built from 14 residues. V dropped 5 bases and J dropped 10; count of bases not matched to a gene: 7.

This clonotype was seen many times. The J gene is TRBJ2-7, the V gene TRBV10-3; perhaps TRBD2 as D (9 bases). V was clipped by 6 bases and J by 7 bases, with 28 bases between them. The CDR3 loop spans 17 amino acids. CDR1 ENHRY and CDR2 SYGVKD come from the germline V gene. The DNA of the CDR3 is TGTGCCATCAGCCCGGACAGGGTGATAGCGGGAGCAGGTGAGCAGTACTTC. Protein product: CAISPDRVIAGAGEQYF.

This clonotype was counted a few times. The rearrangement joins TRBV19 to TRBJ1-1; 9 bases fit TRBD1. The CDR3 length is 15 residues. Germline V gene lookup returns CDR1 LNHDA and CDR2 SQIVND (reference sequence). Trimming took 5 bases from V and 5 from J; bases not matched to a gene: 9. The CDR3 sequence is CASSWPGQGWTEAFF. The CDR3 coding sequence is TGTGCCAGTAGTTGGCCGGGACAGGGATGGACTGAAGCTTTCTTT.

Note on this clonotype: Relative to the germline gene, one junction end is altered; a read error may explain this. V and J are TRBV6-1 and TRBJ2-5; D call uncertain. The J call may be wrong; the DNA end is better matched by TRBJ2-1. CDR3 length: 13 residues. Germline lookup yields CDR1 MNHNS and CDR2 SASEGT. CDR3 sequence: CASRGYACNEQFF. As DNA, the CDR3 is TGTGCCAGCAGGGGCTACGCCTGCAATGAACAGTTCTTC.

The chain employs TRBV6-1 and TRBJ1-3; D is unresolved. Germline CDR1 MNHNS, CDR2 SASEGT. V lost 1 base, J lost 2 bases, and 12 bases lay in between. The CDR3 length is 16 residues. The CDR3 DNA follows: TGTGCCAGCAGTGAAGGTCAGGTGTCAGCTGGAAACACCATATATTTT. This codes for CASSEGQVSAGNTIYF.

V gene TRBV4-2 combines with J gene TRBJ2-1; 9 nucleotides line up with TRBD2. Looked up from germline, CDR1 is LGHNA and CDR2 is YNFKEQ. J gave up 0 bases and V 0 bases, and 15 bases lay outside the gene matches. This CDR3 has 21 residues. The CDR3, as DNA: TGTGCCAGCAGCCAAGATTCAACCAAGGGACTAGCAGAGAGCTCCTACAATGAGCAGTTCTTC. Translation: CASSQDSTKGLAESSYNEQFF.

The CDR3 protein is CASSEGHRDSYEQYF. DNA of the CDR3: TGCGCCAGCAGCGAGGGACACCGGGACTCCTACGAGCAGTACTTC. The chain links TRBV5-1 to TRBJ2-7; tentatively, D is TRBD1 (6 bases). CDR3 length: 15 residues. Germline values: CDR1 SGHRS, CDR2 YFSETQ. Trimming pared 4 bases from V and 0 bases from J, leaving 14 bases between.